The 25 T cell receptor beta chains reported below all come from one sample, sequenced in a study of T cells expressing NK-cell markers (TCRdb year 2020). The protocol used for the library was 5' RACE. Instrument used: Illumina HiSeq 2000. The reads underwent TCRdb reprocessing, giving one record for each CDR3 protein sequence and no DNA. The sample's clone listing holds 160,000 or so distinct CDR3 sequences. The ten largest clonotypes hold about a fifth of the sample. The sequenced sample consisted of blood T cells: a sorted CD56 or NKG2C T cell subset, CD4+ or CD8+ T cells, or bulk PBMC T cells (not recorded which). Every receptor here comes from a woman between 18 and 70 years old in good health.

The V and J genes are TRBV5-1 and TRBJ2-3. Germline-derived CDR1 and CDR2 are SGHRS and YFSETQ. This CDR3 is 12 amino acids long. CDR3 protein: CASSFKGDTQYF.

CDR3 in amino acids: CSVGKGATNYGYTF. J is TRBJ1-2 and V is TRBV29-1; absent DNA, TCRdb's TRBD1 call cannot be checked. CDR3 length equals 14 residues. Germline values: CDR1 SQVTM, CDR2 ANQGSEA.

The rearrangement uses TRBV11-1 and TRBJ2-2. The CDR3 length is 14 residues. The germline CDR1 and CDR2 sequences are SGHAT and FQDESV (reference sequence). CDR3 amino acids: CASSLMQATGELFF. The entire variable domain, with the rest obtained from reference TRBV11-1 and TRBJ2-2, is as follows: EAEVAQSPRYKITEKSQAVAFWCDPISGHATLYWYRQILGQGPELLVQFQDESVVDDSQLPKDRFSAERLKGVDSTLKIQPAELGDSAMYLCASSLMQATGELFFGEGSRLTVL.

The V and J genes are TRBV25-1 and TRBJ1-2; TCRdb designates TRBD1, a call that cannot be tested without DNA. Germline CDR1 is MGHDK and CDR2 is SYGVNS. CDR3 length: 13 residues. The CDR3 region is CASSESHGGGYTF.

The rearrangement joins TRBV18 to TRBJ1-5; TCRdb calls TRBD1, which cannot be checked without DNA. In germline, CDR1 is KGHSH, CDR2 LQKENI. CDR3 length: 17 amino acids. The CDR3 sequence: CASSPRQGLSGNQPQHF.

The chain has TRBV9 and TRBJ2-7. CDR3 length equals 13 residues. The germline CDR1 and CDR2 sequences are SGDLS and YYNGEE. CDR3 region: CASSVQVGYEQYF.

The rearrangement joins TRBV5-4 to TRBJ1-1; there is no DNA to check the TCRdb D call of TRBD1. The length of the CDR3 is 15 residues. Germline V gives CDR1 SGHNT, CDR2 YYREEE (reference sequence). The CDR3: CASSLQGASNTEAFF.

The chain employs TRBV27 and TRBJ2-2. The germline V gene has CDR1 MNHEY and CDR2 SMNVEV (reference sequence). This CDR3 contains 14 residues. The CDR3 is CASSKKQSLGELFF.

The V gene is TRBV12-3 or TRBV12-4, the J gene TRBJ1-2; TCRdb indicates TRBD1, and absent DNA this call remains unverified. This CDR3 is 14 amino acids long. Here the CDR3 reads CASSRTGQGRGYTF.

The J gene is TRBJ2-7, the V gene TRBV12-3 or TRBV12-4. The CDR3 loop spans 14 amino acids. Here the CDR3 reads CASSLQVLSYEQYF.

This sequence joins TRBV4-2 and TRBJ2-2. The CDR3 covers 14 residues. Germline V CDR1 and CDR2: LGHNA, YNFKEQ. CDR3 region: CASSQDRRTGELFF.

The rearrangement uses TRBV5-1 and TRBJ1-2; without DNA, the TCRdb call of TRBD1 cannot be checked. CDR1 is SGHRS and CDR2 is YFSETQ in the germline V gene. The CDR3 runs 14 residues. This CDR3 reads CATKISTGGDGYTF.

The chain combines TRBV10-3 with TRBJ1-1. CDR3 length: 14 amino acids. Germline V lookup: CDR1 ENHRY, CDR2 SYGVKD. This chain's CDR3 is CAITSRAAGTEAFF.

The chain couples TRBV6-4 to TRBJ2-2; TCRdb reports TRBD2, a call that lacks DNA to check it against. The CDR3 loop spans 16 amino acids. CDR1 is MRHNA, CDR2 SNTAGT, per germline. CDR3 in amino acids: CASSEGAGVNTGELFF.

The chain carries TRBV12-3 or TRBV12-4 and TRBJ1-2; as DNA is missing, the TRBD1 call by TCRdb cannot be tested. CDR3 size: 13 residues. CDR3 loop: CASSLVGTGGYTF.

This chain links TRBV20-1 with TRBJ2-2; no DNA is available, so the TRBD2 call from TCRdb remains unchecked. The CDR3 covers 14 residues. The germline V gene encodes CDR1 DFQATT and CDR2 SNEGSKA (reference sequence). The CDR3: CSALAITWSGELFF.

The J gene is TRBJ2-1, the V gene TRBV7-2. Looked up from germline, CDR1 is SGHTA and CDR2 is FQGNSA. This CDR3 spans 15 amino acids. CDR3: CASSSKRESYNEQFF.

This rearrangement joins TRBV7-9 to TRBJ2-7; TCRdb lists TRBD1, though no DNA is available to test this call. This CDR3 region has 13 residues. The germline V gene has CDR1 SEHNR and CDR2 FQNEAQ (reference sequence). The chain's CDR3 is CASTNRGIHEQYF.

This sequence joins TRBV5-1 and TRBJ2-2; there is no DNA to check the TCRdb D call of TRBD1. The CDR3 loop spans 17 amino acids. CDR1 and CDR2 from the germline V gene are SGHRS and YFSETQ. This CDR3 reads CASSLVGPGGKPGELFF.

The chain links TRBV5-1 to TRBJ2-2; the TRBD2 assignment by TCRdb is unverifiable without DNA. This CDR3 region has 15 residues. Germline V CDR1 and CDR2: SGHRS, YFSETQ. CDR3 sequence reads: CASSLTLAGPGELFF.

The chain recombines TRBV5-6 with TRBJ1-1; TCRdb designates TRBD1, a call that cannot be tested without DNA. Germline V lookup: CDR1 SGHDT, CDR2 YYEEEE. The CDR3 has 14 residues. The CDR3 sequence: CASSSTGSRTEAFF.

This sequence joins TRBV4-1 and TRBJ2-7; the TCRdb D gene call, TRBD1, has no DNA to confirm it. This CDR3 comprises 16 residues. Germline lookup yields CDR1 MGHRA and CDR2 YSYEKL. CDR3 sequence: CASRPLYRGNSYEQYF.

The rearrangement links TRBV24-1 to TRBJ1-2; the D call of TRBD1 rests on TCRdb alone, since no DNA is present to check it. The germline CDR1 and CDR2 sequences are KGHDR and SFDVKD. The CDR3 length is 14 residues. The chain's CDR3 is CATSDPGEGDGYTF.

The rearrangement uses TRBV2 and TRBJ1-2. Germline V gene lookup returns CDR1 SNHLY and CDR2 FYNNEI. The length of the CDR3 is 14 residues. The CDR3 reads CASSESRAKYGYTF.

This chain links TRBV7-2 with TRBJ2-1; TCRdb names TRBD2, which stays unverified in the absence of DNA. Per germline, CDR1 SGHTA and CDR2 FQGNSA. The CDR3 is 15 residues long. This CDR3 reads CASSRASGRENEQFF.